Following are 19 T cell receptor beta chains from one sample sequenced in a study of cytomegalovirus exposure and HLA in healthy donors. The PCR employed 60 Vbeta primers together with 13 Jbeta primers. This table comes from immunoSEQ multiplex PCR, and its TCRdb copy is limited to in-frame clones, with some not included. The repertoire holds 95,000 to 120,000 clones, with 60% to 80% as singletons. Sequencing used PBMCs. These receptors were obtained from a woman aged 25-40 years in good health and CMV-seropositive.

CDR3 amino acids: CASSTGQMNTEAFF. The CDR3 DNA reads as TGTGCCAGCAGTACGGGACAGATGAACACTGAAGCTTTCTTT. The rearrangement uses TRBV6-5 and TRBJ1-1, with 7 bases lining up with TRBD1. The CDR3 sequence is 14 residues long. Per the germline V gene, CDR1 is MNHEY and CDR2 is SVGAGI. V shed 5 bases and J 0 bases; nucleotides not matched to a gene: 3.

This sequence joins TRBV7-9 and TRBJ2-2, with D hard to call. This CDR3 comprises 12 residues. Trimming removed 5 bases from V and 3 bases from J, with 4 bases in between. CDR1 SEHNR and CDR2 FQNEAQ come from the germline V gene (reference sequence). In nucleotides, the CDR3 is TGTGCCAGCAGCCGGGACACCGGGGAGCTGTTTTTT. It encodes CASSRDTGELFF.

The chain carries TRBV6-1 and TRBJ1-5; tentatively, D is TRBD1 (6 bases). Germline CDR1 reads MNHNS; CDR2 reads SASEGT. Trimming removed 6 bases from V and 6 bases from J, with 15 bases in between. CDR3 length equals 14 residues. CDR3: CASSQTGVSQPQHF. CDR3 nucleotides: TGTGCCAGCAGCCAGACAGGTGTAAGTCAGCCCCAGCATTTT.

The genes are TRBV7-6 and TRBJ1-1; a possible D gene is TRBD1 (5 bases). The germline CDR1 and CDR2 sequences are SGHVS and FNYEAQ. The V end lost 6 bases, the J end lost 1 base, and 9 bases lay between the germline ends. This CDR3 is built from 13 residues. The CDR3 is CASSIGGNTEAFF. The CDR3 nucleotides are TGTGCCAGCAGTATCGGGGGGAACACTGAAGCTTTCTTT.

The genes are TRBV6-1 and TRBJ1-2; no clear D. The CDR3 length is 13 residues. CDR1 and CDR2 (germline): MNHNS, SASEGT. The V and J ends lost 7 bases and 4 bases respectively, with 13 bases between them. The CDR3 region has the DNA TGTGCCAGCATTGGGAGTTATAGCTATGGCTACACCTTC. As protein: CASIGSYSYGYTF.

The table lists this clone with a few counts. The chain carries TRBV5-1 and TRBJ1-1; TRBD1 agrees at 7 bases. The junction had 5 bases not matched to a gene; V was cut back by 2 bases and J by 1 base. This CDR3 has 15 residues. Germline V CDR1 and CDR2: SGHRS, YFSETQ. As DNA, the CDR3 is TGCGCCAGCAGCTTTACAGGGGTAGGGAACACTGAAGCTTTCTTT. This translates into CASSFTGVGNTEAFF.

The chain uses TRBV5-6 and TRBJ1-2; the match to TRBD1 covers 9 bases. Germline V CDR1 and CDR2: SGHDT, YYEEEE. This CDR3 spans 14 amino acids. J was trimmed by 8 bases and V by 0 bases; bases with no gene match: 5. CDR3 sequence (DNA): TGTGCCAGCAGCTTGGTTACAGGGGGCAACGGCTACACCTTC. Translation gives CASSLVTGGNGYTF.

This clone was counted once. The chain combines TRBV9 with TRBJ1-2, with 8 positions matching TRBD1. The CDR3 consists of 14 residues. Germline-derived CDR1 and CDR2 are SGDLS and YYNGEE. Trimming at V came to 1 base and at J to 13 bases, leaving 12 bases not matched to a gene. CDR3 in amino acids: CASSVTGQGGGSTF. CDR3 bases: TGTGCCAGCAGCGTAACAGGACAGGGCGGGGGAAGCACCTTC.

The chain has TRBV9 and TRBJ2-7; 7 bases map to TRBD1. Germline CDR1 and CDR2: SGDLS and YYNGEE. The CDR3 length is 15 residues. J gave up 5 bases and V 0 bases, and 8 bases lay outside the gene matches. DNA of the CDR3: TGTGCCAGCAGCGTAGGAGCAGGGGGTAGCGACGAGCAGTACTTC. This codes for CASSVGAGGSDEQYF.

This clone was found once. The rearrangement joins TRBV11-3 to TRBJ2-1; a possible D gene is TRBD1 (5 bases). CDR3 length: 13 amino acids. Per germline, CDR1 SGHNT and CDR2 YENEEA. In DNA form, the CDR3 reads TGTGCTTCTCATCTGGGGCCTCCCAATGAGCAGTTCTTC. This codes for CASHLGPPNEQFF. Drawing the rest from reference TRBV11-3 and TRBJ2-1, the complete variable domain is EAGVVQSPRYKIIEKKQPVAFWCNPISGHNTLYWYLQNLGQGPELLIRYENEEAVDDSQLPKDRFSAERLKGVDSTLKIQPAELGDSAVYLCASHLGPPNEQFFGPGTRLTVL.

Written as DNA, the CDR3 is TGTGCCAGCAGTGGACTAGCGGCCAGATACAATGAGCAGTTCTTC. Its protein is CASSGLAARYNEQFF. The chain has TRBV6-1 and TRBJ2-1, with 9 bases lining up with TRBD2. Germline CDR1 MNHNS, CDR2 SASEGT. CDR3 length: 15 residues. J lost 4 bases, V lost 4 bases, and 5 bases had no gene match.

On this clone: Different DNA sequences within this sample yield the same CDR3. The V and J genes are TRBV4-2 and TRBJ2-1, with 10 bases fitting TRBD2. The germline V gene has CDR1 LGHNA and CDR2 YNFKEQ. CDR3 length equals 17 residues. V lost 0 bases to trimming and J lost 0 bases; unmatched junction nucleotides: 2. For the CDR3, the DNA is TGTGCCAGCAGCCAAGAGCCTAGCGGGAGCTCCTACAATGAGCAGTTCTTC. Protein: CASSQEPSGSSYNEQFF.

The rearrangement uses TRBV6-5 and TRBJ2-1, with D possibly TRBD1 on 7 matching bases. V lost 2 bases and J lost 7, with 15 bases in between. Germline V gene sequence: CDR1 MNHEY, CDR2 SVGAGI. The CDR3 runs to 15 residues. CDR3 coding DNA: TGTGCCAGCAGTTACGGGAGGCAGGGGGATAATGAGCAGTTCTTC. Translation gives CASSYGRQGDNEQFF.

The gene calls are TRBV15 and TRBJ1-4; D may be TRBD1 (5 bases). Looked up from germline, CDR1 is LNHNV and CDR2 is YYDKDF (reference sequence). CDR3 length: 14 residues. The germline V and J ends were trimmed by 2 bases and 7 bases, with 11 bases remaining between them. CDR3 residues: CATSRFRVGEKLFF. The CDR3 DNA is TGTGCCACCAGCAGATTCAGGGTGGGTGAAAAACTGTTTTTT.

The chain combines TRBV6-1 with TRBJ2-1; TRBD1 aligns across 9 bases. CDR1 and CDR2 from the germline V gene are MNHNS and SASEGT. V was pared by 4 bases and J by 8 bases, with 9 bases of the junction left unmatched. The CDR3 totals 15 residues. DNA of the CDR3: TGTGCCAGCAGTGTACGCTCGGGACAGGGAGATGAGCAGTTCTTC. Amino acid sequence: CASSVRSGQGDEQFF.

The chain recombines TRBV7-9 with TRBJ1-3, with D perhaps matching TRBD1 (5 bases). The CDR3 loop spans 13 amino acids. Germline-derived CDR1 and CDR2 are SEHNR and FQNEAQ (reference sequence). The V end was cut by 5 bases, the J end by 2 bases, with 7 bases between. CDR3 bases: TGTGCCAGCAGCCCGGGGGCTGGAAACACCATATATTTT. Its protein product is CASSPGAGNTIYF. Using reference TRBV7-9 and TRBJ1-3 for the parts outside the CDR3, the full variable domain is DTGVSQNPRHKITKRGQNVTFRCDPISEHNRLYWYRQTLGQGPEFLTYFQNEAQLEKSRLLSDRFSAERPKGSFSTLEIQRTEQGDSAMYLCASSPGAGNTIYFGEGSWLTVV.

J is TRBJ2-1 and V is TRBV5-4; perhaps TRBD2 as D (6 bases). Germline CDR1 SGHNT, CDR2 YYREEE (reference sequence). The CDR3 runs to 15 residues. Trimming stripped 4 bases from V and 7 bases from J, with 18 bases between. The CDR3 DNA sequence: TGTGCCAGCAGCACGGTCGTACCGGAGGGTAATGAGCAGTTCTTC. This codes for CASSTVVPEGNEQFF.

CDR3 amino acids: CASSTSGGYDEKLFF. The CDR3 DNA follows: TGCGCCAGCAGCACTTCAGGGGGCTACGATGAAAAACTGTTTTTT. The chain couples TRBV5-1 to TRBJ1-4, with 8 positions matching TRBD1. V lost 4 bases and J lost 6; bases outside the gene matches: 8. This CDR3 has 15 residues. CDR1 is SGHRS, CDR2 YFSETQ, per germline.

V usage is TRBV7-8 and J usage is TRBJ1-5; D is perhaps TRBD1 (5 bases). The ends were cut back, 5 bases at V and 1 base at J, with 18 bases in the middle. This CDR3 region has 17 residues. Germline CDR1 SGHVS, CDR2 FQNEAQ. CDR3 sequence (DNA): TGTGCCAGCAGCCCGGGGGACCCAGGGTGGAGCAATCAGCCCCAGCATTTT. It is translated as CASSPGDPGWSNQPQHF.